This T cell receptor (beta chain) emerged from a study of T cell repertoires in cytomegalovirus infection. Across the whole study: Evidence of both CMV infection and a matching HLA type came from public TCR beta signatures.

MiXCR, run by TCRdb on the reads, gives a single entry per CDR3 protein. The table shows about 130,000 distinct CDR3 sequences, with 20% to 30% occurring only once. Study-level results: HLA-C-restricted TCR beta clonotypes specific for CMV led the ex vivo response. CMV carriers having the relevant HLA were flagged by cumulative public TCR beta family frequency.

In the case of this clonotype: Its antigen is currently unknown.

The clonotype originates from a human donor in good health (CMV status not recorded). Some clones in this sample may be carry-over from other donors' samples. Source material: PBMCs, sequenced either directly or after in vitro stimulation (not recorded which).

Written as DNA, the CDR3 is TGTGCCAGCAGCTCCGGGATTGAGAATGAGCAGTTCTTC. Protein sequence: CASSSGIENEQFF. The chain carries TRBV7-2 and TRBJ2-1; weak D call: TRBD2 (5 bases). Per germline, CDR1 SGHTA and CDR2 FQGNSA. Trimming pared 4 bases from V and 7 bases from J, leaving 11 bases between. This CDR3 has 13 amino acids.